This T cell receptor beta chain is from a study of cytomegalovirus exposure and HLA in healthy donors. Study results and limitations: About 87% or about 30% of the time was how often most TCR beta V segments were productive, according to an earlier analysis. Several of the most significant clusters were apparently associated with common viral pathogens in a later analysis. Later analysis reportedly placed an Asian-associated ancestry cluster below the roughly 670-donor mean in N-insertions.

As to this clone: No antigen is known for it. Other DNA variants within this sample encode the same CDR3.

This CDR3 comprises 14 residues. CDR1 is SGHTA, CDR2 FQGNSA, per germline. Trimming cost V 2 bases and J 2 bases; bases outside gene matches: 0. The primer mix had 60 Vbeta and 13 Jbeta primers. Produced via immunoSEQ multiplex PCR; TCRdb's table is partial and in-frame only. The sample lists 120,000 or so clones; roughly 77% were seen once. The chain recombines TRBV7-2 with TRBJ1-5, with 7 bases that match TRBD1. This TCR came from a man younger than 35 in good health and CMV-seronegative. Sequences were obtained from PBMCs. The CDR3 reads CASSLTGGNQPQHF. The CDR3 coding sequence is TGTGCCAGCAGCTTAACAGGGGGCAATCAGCCCCAGCATTTT.